This TCR beta chain was captured by sequencing in a study of cytomegalovirus exposure and HLA in healthy donors. Study conclusions and caveats: A later analysis, which compared TCR beta chains of equal frequency, found the HLA-associated ones more clonally expanded. An observed cluster of highly shared sequence variants was recorded as a likely sequencing artifact.

The PCR employed 60 Vbeta primers together with 13 Jbeta primers. How the authors handled the data: Approximately 11 million of the roughly 80 million unique TCR beta chains counted in a later analysis were shared. TCRdb's table, derived via immunoSEQ multiplex PCR, lists solely in-frame clones and lacks some. V and J calls and clone size are copied from that table; D and trimming were computed from the DNA. The sample holds approximately 150,000 clones; approximately 80% are singletons and the top ten take approximately 6.7%. The CDR3 runs 16 residues. The germline V and J ends were trimmed by 7 bases and 2 bases, with 20 bases remaining between them. CDR1 is SGHVS, CDR2 FQNEAQ, per germline. Concerning this clone: Its antigen is not known.

The V and J genes are TRBV7-8 and TRBJ1-2; tentative D call: TRBD1 (6 bases). This receptor was identified in a man under 40 in good health and CMV-seropositive. The sequencing sample was made of PBMCs. The CDR3 sequence: CASTLEGGTVNYGYTF. DNA for the CDR3: TGTGCCAGCACTCTCGAGGGGGGGACGGTGAACTATGGCTACACCTTC.